This T cell receptor (beta chain) was profiled in a study of regulatory T cells in long-lasting Graves disease. The study, taken as a whole, reports: Patients with persistent disease showed a bias toward TRBV28, TRBJ1-2 and TRBJ2-5.

Regarding time point: persistent/refractory GD, antithyroid drugs over 5 years with positive TRAb. PBMC-derived RNA was used for the TCR library. Per the germline V gene, CDR1 is SGDLS and CDR2 is YYNGEE. After removal of 0 bases from V and 4 bases from J, the junction contained 1 base not matched to a gene. CDR3 length: 14 amino acids. HTBI primers from iRepertoire and Arm-PCR of CDR3 regions yielded the TCR beta libraries. TCRdb ran MiXCR on the multiplex PCR reads and lists one entry per CDR3 protein. Altogether approximately 400,000 distinct CDR3 sequences are present, less than 25% being singletons, with the ten largest covering more than 20%. This clonotype was found many times. The target antigen is unknown.

Sequenced here: peripheral blood mononuclear cells (PBMCs), sampled when the disease was refractory, from a patient treated with antithyroid drugs. This receptor was obtained from a female donor with Graves disease. V usage is TRBV9 and J usage is TRBJ1-2, with 9 bases that match TRBD1. The CDR3 coding sequence is TGTGCCAGCAGCGTAGCGACAGGGGGCTATGGCTACACCTTC. Its protein product is CASSVATGGYGYTF.